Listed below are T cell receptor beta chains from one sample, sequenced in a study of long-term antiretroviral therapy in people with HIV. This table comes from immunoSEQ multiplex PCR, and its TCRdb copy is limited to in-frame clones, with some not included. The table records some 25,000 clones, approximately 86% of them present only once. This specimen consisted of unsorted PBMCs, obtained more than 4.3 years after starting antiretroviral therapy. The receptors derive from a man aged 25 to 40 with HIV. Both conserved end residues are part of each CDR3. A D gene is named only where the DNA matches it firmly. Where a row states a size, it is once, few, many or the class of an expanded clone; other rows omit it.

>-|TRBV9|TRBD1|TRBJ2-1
CASSAGTGPRLNEQFF
TGTGCCAGCAGCGCCGGGACAGGGCCCCGATTGAATGAGCAGTTCTTC
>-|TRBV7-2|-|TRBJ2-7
CASSLDDEQYF
TGTGCCAGCAGCTTAGATGACGAGCAGTACTTC
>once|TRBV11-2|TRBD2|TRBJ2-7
CASSSLAGGKMQLYEQYF
TGTGCCAGCAGCTCACTAGCGGGAGGGAAAATGCAGCTCTACGAGCAGTACTTC
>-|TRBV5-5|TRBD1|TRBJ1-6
CASSSSDRARNSPLHF
TGTGCCAGCAGTTCAAGTGACAGGGCACGAAATTCACCCCTCCACTTT
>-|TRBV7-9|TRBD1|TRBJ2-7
CASSLGGTGEQYF
TGTGCCAGCAGCTTAGGGGGGACAGGCGAGCAGTACTTC
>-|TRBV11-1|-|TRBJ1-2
CASSLVGGPRGYTF
TGTGCCAGCAGCTTAGTAGGCGGACCTCGCGGCTACACCTTC
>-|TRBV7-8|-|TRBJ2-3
CASSLAGERDTQYF
TGTGCCAGCAGCTTAGCGGGAGAAAGAGATACGCAGTATTTT
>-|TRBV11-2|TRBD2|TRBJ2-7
CASSSTSGGSGEQYF
TGTGCCAGCAGCTCGACTAGCGGGGGATCAGGCGAGCAGTACTTC
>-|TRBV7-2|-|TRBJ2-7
CASRHDHEQYF
TGTGCCAGCAGGCACGACCACGAGCAGTACTTC
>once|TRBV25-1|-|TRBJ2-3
CASTRGTDTQYF
TGTGCCAGCACACGTGGCACAGATACGCAGTATTTT
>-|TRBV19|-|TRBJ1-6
CASRRADRNSPLHF
TGTGCCAGTAGGCGGGCCGATCGAAATTCACCCCTCCACTTT